The 10 T cell receptor beta chains below all came from one sample that was sequenced in a study of blood T cell repertoires in COVID-19. The table came from immunoSEQ multiplex PCR; TCRdb's copy has only in-frame clones and leaves some out. The sample carries around 200,000 clones, around 83% recorded once. Sequenced sample: peripheral blood. The receptors were gathered from a woman of 80 years or more with acute or convalescent COVID-19.

This chain uses TRBV6-5 with TRBJ1-2; 8 positions match TRBD1. The CDR3 covers 15 residues. The junction had 8 bases not matched to a gene; V was cut back by 4 bases and J by 4 bases. The germline V gene has CDR1 MNHEY and CDR2 SVGAGI. For the CDR3, the DNA is TGTGCCAGCAGTTCCCCGGGGGGACAGGCCTATGGCTACACCTTC. Translated, it gives CASSSPGGQAYGYTF.

V usage is TRBV7-9 and J usage is TRBJ2-1; 7 bases are shared with TRBD1. The germline V gene has CDR1 SEHNR and CDR2 FQNEAQ (reference sequence). V was clipped by 5 bases and J by 9 bases; unmatched bases: 10. The CDR3 runs 14 residues. The chain's CDR3 is CASSQGTYRGEQFF. CDR3 nucleotides: TGTGCCAGCAGCCAGGGGACCTACAGGGGTGAGCAGTTCTTC.

A few counts support this clone. The V gene is TRBV7-4, the J gene TRBJ2-4, with 7 positions matching TRBD2. From germline, CDR1 is SGHVT and CDR2 SQSDAQ. Trimming at V came to 3 bases and at J to 0 bases, leaving 8 bases not matched to a gene. The CDR3 extends over 17 amino acids. In nucleotides, the CDR3 is TGTGCCAGCAGCTTTTTCATAGCGGGCAAAGCCAAAAACATTCAGTACTTC. Translating it yields CASSFFIAGKAKNIQYF.

The CDR3 DNA follows: TGTGCCAGCAGCTTAGCGGCGGGAGGGCCCTACGAGCAGTACTTC. Translated, it gives CASSLAAGGPYEQYF. J is TRBJ2-7 and V is TRBV7-9; 9 bases are shared with TRBD2. Germline values: CDR1 SEHNR, CDR2 FQNEAQ (reference sequence). The CDR3 sequence is 15 residues long. J was trimmed by 2 bases and V by 0 bases; bases with no gene match: 2.

The chain couples TRBV7-2 to TRBJ2-3; 13 bases map to TRBD2. Germline CDR1 and CDR2: SGHTA and FQGNSA. The CDR3 runs 16 residues. The ends lost 4 bases at V and 4 bases at J; junction bases unmatched: 5. The CDR3 DNA sequence: TGTGCCAGCAGCTGGCGACTAGCGGGAGGTTCAGATACGCAGTATTTT. Residues: CASSWRLAGGSDTQYF.

The J gene is TRBJ1-2, the V gene TRBV19, with a tentative D call TRBD1 (5 bases). Germline assignment: CDR1 LNHDA and CDR2 SQIVND (reference sequence). The CDR3 is made up of 17 amino acids. The V gene lost 5 bases and the J gene lost 3 bases, with 22 bases spanning the gap. The CDR3 region has the DNA TGTGCCAGTAGTCGAGGGCGAGCCGGGGGAGGATACTATGGCTACACCTTC. Protein sequence: CASSRGRAGGGYYGYTF. The full variable domain, its missing parts supplied by reference TRBV19 and TRBJ1-2, is DGGITQSPKYLFRKEGQNVTLSCEQNLNHDAMYWYRQDPGQGLRLIYYSQIVNDFQKGDIAEGYSVSREKKESFPLTVTSAQKNPTAFYLCASSRGRAGGGYYGYTFGSGTRLTVV.

The chain joins TRBV19 to TRBJ2-5; 7 nucleotides line up with TRBD2. V lost 3 bases to trimming and J lost 4 bases; unmatched junction nucleotides: 8. This CDR3 is built from 15 residues. The V gene's germline CDR1 is LNHDA and CDR2 SQIVND (reference sequence). This CDR3 is CASSIGSSGGETQYF. The CDR3 region has the DNA TGTGCCAGTAGTATCGGATCGTCGGGAGGAGAGACCCAGTACTTC.

The chain recombines TRBV11-2 with TRBJ1-1; D might be TRBD1 (5 bases). Germline lookup yields CDR1 SGHAT and CDR2 FQNNGV. The CDR3 runs to 14 residues. Between the trimmed V and J ends, which lost 6 bases and 5 bases, there was a span of 16 bases. The CDR3 reads CASRLQVDGTEAFF. The CDR3 nucleotides read TGTGCCAGCAGACTACAGGTAGATGGGACTGAAGCTTTCTTT.

The chain carries TRBV5-1 and TRBJ2-2; possible D gene TRBD2, 6 bases. The CDR3 extends over 16 amino acids. CDR1 and CDR2 from the germline V gene are SGHRS and YFSETQ. V lost 4 bases to trimming and J lost 0 bases, with 13 bases between them. The CDR3 region has the DNA TGCGCCAGCAGCCCCGGGGTAGCGGCGAACACCGGGGAGCTGTTTTTT. Its protein product is CASSPGVAANTGELFF.

The chain carries TRBV7-8 and TRBJ2-3, with TRBD1 matching over 7 bases. V trimming: 5 bases; J trimming: 8 bases; junction bases outside the gene matches: 13. This CDR3 spans 15 amino acids. Germline lookup yields CDR1 SGHVS and CDR2 FQNEAQ. In DNA form, the CDR3 reads TGTGCCAGCAGCCCGTTTCAGGGGGAAAGGAGTACGCAGTATTTT. The encoded protein is CASSPFQGERSTQYF.